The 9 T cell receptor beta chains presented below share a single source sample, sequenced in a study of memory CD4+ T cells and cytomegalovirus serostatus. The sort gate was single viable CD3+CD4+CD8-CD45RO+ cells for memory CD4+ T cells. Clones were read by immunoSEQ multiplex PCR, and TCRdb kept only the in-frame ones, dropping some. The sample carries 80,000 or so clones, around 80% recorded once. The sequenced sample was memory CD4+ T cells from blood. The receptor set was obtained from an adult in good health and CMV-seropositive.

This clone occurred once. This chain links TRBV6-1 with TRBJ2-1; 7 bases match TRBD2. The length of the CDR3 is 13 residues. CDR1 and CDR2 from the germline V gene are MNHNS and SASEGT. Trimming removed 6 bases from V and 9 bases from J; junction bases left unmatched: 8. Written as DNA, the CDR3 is TGTGCCAGCAGCGATGAGGAGCGGGGTGAGCAGTTCTTC. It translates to CASSDEERGEQFF.

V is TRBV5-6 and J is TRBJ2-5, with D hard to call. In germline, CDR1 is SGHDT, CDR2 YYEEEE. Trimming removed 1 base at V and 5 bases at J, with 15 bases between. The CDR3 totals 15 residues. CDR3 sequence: CASSLLVRPEETQYF. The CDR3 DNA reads TGTGCCAGCAGCTTGCTTGTCAGGCCAGAGGAGACCCAGTACTTC.

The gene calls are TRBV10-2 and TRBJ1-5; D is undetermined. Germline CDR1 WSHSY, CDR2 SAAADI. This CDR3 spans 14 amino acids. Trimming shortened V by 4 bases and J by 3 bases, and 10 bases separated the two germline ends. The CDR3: CASSGSSFNQPQHF. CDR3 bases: TGCGCCAGCAGTGGATCTTCATTCAATCAGCCCCAGCATTTT.

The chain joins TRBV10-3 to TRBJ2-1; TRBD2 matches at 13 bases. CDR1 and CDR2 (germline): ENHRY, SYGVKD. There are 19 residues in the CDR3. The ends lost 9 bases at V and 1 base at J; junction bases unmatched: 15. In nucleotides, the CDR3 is TGTGCCATAACAGCTGGGACTAGCGGGACACTGTTGTCCTACAATGAGCAGTTCTTC. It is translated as CAITAGTSGTLLSYNEQFF.

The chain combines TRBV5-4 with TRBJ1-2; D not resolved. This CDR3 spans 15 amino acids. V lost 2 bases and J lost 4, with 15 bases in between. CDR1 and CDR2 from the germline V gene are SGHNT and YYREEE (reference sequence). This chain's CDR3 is CASSFSGSGSYGYTF. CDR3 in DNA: TGTGCCAGCAGCTTTTCGGGCTCGGGGTCCTATGGCTACACCTTC.

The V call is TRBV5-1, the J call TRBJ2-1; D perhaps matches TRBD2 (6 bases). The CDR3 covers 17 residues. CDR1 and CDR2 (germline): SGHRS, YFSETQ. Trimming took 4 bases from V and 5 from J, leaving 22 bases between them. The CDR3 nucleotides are TGCGCCAGCAGCGTGGGAACTTGGGGAGGATCGGACAATGAGCAGTTCTTC. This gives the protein CASSVGTWGGSDNEQFF. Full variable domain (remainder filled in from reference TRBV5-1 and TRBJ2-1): KAGVTQTPRYLIKTRGQQVTLSCSPISGHRSVSWYQQTPGQGLQFLFEYFSETQRNKGNFPGRFSGRQFSNSRSEMNVSTLELGDSALYLCASSVGTWGGSDNEQFFGPGTRLTVL.

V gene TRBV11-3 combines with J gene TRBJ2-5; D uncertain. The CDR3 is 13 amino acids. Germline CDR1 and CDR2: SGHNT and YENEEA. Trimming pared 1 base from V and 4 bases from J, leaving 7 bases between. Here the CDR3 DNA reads TGTGCCAGCAGCTTAGTTCTGGGAGAGACCCAGTACTTC. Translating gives CASSLVLGETQYF.

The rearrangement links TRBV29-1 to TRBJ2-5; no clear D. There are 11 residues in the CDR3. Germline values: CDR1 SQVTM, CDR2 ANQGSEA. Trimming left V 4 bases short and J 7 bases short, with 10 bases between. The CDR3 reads CSVGAAWTQYF. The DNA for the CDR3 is TGCAGCGTTGGTGCAGCGTGGACCCAGTACTTC.

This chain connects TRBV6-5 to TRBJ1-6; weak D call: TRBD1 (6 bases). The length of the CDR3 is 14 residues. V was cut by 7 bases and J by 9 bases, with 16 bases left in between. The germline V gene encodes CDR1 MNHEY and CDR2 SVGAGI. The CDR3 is CASTTTHRVSPLHF. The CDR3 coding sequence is TGTGCCAGCACCACAACCCACAGGGTTTCACCCCTCCACTTT.